Listed here are 14 T cell receptor beta chains from one sample, sequenced in a study of graft-versus-host responses after intestinal transplantation. Assay used: immunoSEQ multiplex PCR; TCRdb lists only in-frame clones, some missing. The table has 6,500 to 9,500 clones, roughly 90% seen once. Sequenced here: PBMCs, sampled roughly 32 days after intestinal transplant. Receptors originate from a human patient who received an intestinal transplant, so some T cells may come from the graft donor.

The chain carries TRBV2 and TRBJ2-2; D tentatively fits TRBD1 or TRBD2 (6 bases each). Trimming left V 7 bases short and J 1 base short, with 16 bases between. The CDR3 runs 16 residues. The V gene's germline CDR1 is SNHLY and CDR2 FYNNEI. The CDR3 loop is CASTRGQAKNTGELFF. CDR3 DNA sequence: TGTGCCAGCACGCGGGGACAAGCTAAGAACACCGGGGAGCTGTTTTTT.

The table lists this clone with a count of one. CDR3 sequence: CASSHGSKWDTEAFF. CDR3 nucleotides: TGTGCCAGCAGCCATGGGAGTAAGTGGGACACTGAAGCTTTCTTT. The rearrangement uses TRBV14 and TRBJ1-1; D gene uncertain. Per the germline V gene, CDR1 is SGHDN and CDR2 is FVKESK. CDR3 size: 15 residues. The V gene lost 3 bases and the J gene lost 3 bases, with 14 bases spanning the gap. Full variable domain (rest looked up from reference TRBV14 and TRBJ1-1): EAGVTQFPSHSVIEKGQTVTLRCDPISGHDNLYWYRRVMGKEIKFLLHFVKESKQDESGMPNNRFLAERTGGTYSTLKVQPAELEDSGVYFCASSHGSKWDTEAFFGQGTRLTVV.

This sequence joins TRBV11-2 and TRBJ2-5; D gene uncertain. V was cut by 1 base and J by 5 bases, with 17 bases left in between. Germline V CDR1 and CDR2: SGHAT, FQNNGV. The CDR3 extends over 16 amino acids. CDR3 amino acids: CASSLVASLGAETQYF. The CDR3 DNA follows: TGTGCCAGCAGCTTAGTGGCCTCCTTGGGTGCGGAGACCCAGTACTTC.

The genes are TRBV6-1 and TRBJ2-5; perhaps D is TRBD1 or TRBD2 (6 bases each). Germline V lookup: CDR1 MNHNS, CDR2 SASEGT. Trimming removed 7 bases at V and 4 bases at J, with 13 bases between. The CDR3 consists of 13 residues. The CDR3 DNA follows: TGTGCCAGCACAGACAGGAGGGGAGAGACCCAGTACTTC. This encodes CASTDRRGETQYF.

A single count supports this clone. The chain is built from TRBV19 and TRBJ2-7; 7 nucleotides line up with TRBD1. The CDR3 sequence is 13 residues long. J was trimmed by 1 base and V by 6 bases; bases with no gene match: 3. CDR1 and CDR2 from the germline V gene are LNHDA and SQIVND (reference sequence). The CDR3 DNA follows: TGTGCCAGTAGCCGGGACAGATCCTACGAGCAGTACTTC. Translating it yields CASSRDRSYEQYF.

This sequence joins TRBV6-1 and TRBJ2-7, with 8 bases fitting TRBD1. J gave up 3 bases and V 2 bases, and 21 bases lay outside the gene matches. This CDR3 spans 20 amino acids. Germline lookup yields CDR1 MNHNS and CDR2 SASEGT. CDR3 coding DNA: TGTGCCAGCAGTGAACTAACAGGGGGATTGATCCGCTATAAAGACTACGAGCAGTACTTC. Translated: CASSELTGGLIRYKDYEQYF.

V is TRBV7-8 and J is TRBJ1-2; D not certain. Per germline, CDR1 SGHVS and CDR2 FQNEAQ. CDR3 length: 16 amino acids. The V end lost 1 base, the J end lost 3 bases, and 15 bases lay between the germline ends. The CDR3 loop reads CASSLDWTTTDYGYTF. DNA of the CDR3: TGTGCCAGCAGCTTAGACTGGACCACAACCGACTATGGCTACACCTTC.

The CDR3 DNA is TGTGCCAGCTGCTCCTTACCGGGACAGGGGGAAAAACTGTTTTTT. This gives the protein CASCSLPGQGEKLFF. The rearrangement links TRBV27 to TRBJ1-4; TRBD1 agrees at 10 bases. This CDR3 has 15 amino acids. With 8 bases clipped from V and 8 bases from J, the junction kept 11 bases outside the gene matches. Germline CDR1 MNHEY, CDR2 SMNVEV (reference sequence).

The chain has TRBV2 and TRBJ1-2; perhaps TRBD1 as D (6 bases). CDR1 and CDR2 (germline): SNHLY, FYNNEI. Trimming pared 7 bases from V and 6 bases from J, leaving 21 bases between. This CDR3 is 15 amino acids long. For the CDR3, the DNA is TGTGCCAGCACTACTAACCCTACAGGGATCCATGGCTACACCTTC. Translated, it gives CASTTNPTGIHGYTF.

This clone appeared a single time. The V call is TRBV4-1, the J call TRBJ1-5; D is unclear. V lost 1 base and J lost 0, with 13 bases in between. The germline gives CDR1 MGHRA, CDR2 YSYEKL. This CDR3 spans 17 amino acids. Here the CDR3 DNA reads TGCGCCAGCAGCCAAGGACCCACCCGAAATAGCAATCAGCCCCAGCATTTT. Translation gives CASSQGPTRNSNQPQHF.

The chain couples TRBV6-1 to TRBJ1-1; D is unclear. V lost 4 bases to trimming and J lost 0 bases, with 9 bases between them. The germline CDR1 and CDR2 sequences are MNHNS and SASEGT. The CDR3 is 14 residues long. CDR3 bases: TGTGCCAGCAGTGGAACAGCGCTGAACACTGAAGCTTTCTTT. It encodes CASSGTALNTEAFF.

The rearrangement uses TRBV4-1 and TRBJ2-1; 7 bases agree with TRBD2. The V segment lost 3 bases and the J segment 6 bases; nucleotides outside the gene matches: 5. The V gene's germline CDR1 is MGHRA and CDR2 YSYEKL. This CDR3 has 14 amino acids. In DNA, the CDR3 is TGCGCCAGCAGCCACGCCAGGGAGGGCAATGAGCAGTTCTTC. Translation: CASSHAREGNEQFF.

The gene calls are TRBV5-4 and TRBJ2-5; D is perhaps TRBD1 (5 bases). The CDR3 consists of 14 residues. CDR1 and CDR2 from the germline V gene are SGHNT and YYREEE (reference sequence). Trimming removed 2 bases at V and 2 bases at J, with 10 bases between. The CDR3 region is CASSLVDTQETQYF. CDR3 nucleotide sequence: TGTGCCAGCAGCTTAGTGGACACACAAGAGACCCAGTACTTC.

This chain connects TRBV14 to TRBJ1-2; 7 bases agree with TRBD1. The CDR3 sequence is 13 residues long. From germline, CDR1 is SGHDN and CDR2 FVKESK. V lost 4 bases to trimming and J lost 5 bases; unmatched junction nucleotides: 4. CDR3 amino acids: CASSRWTGYGYTF. In DNA form, the CDR3 reads TGTGCCAGCAGCCGATGGACAGGTTATGGCTACACCTTC. Looking up the rest from reference TRBV14 and TRBJ1-2 gives the full variable domain: EAGVTQFPSHSVIEKGQTVTLRCDPISGHDNLYWYRRVMGKEIKFLLHFVKESKQDESGMPNNRFLAERTGGTYSTLKVQPAELEDSGVYFCASSRWTGYGYTFGSGTRLTVV.